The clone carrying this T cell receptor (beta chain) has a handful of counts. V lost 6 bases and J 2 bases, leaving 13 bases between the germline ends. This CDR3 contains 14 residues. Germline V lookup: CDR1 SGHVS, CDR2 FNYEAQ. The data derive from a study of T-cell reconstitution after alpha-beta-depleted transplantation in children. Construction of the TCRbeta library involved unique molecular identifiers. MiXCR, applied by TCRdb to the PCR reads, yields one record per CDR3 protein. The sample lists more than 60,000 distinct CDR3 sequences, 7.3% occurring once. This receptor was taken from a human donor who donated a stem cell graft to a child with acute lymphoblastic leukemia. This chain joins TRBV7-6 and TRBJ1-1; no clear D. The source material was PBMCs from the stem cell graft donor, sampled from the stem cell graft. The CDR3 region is CASRRTELNTEAFF. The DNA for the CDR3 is TGTGCCAGCAGACGGACGGAACTAAACACTGAAGCTTTCTTT.